The rows below give T cell receptor beta chains drawn from one sample of a study of T cells in Graves' hyperthyroidism and ophthalmopathy. Using its own MiXCR run on the multiplex PCR reads, TCRdb lists one record per CDR3 protein. The sample has 220,000 or so distinct CDR3 sequences; over 15% are singletons. Material for sequencing was blood. The receptors were sampled from a woman aged 18-35 years with Graves' ophthalmopathy. Both conserved end residues are part of each CDR3. The D gene is left open where the match is weak. Only some rows state a clone size, as once, few, many or a class for expanded clones.

abundance: many; v_gene: TRBV5-1; d_gene: .; j_gene: TRBJ2-7; len: 12; CDR3aa: CASSSVGYEQYF; CDR3nt: TGCGCCAGCAGCTCCGTTGGTTACGAGCAGTACTTC
abundance: .; v_gene: TRBV4-3; d_gene: .; j_gene: TRBJ2-1; len: 16; CDR3aa: CASSPAAGSPYNEQFF; CDR3nt: TGCGCCAGCAGCCCCGCCGCAGGGTCCCCCTACAATGAGCAGTTCTTC
abundance: many; v_gene: TRBV9; d_gene: TRBD1; j_gene: TRBJ1-6; len: 17; CDR3aa: CASSAPGGGSYNSPLHF; CDR3nt: TGTGCCAGCAGCGCCCCAGGGGGGGGCTCCTATAATTCACCCCTCCACTTT
abundance: many; v_gene: TRBV6-5; d_gene: .; j_gene: TRBJ1-5; len: 18; CDR3aa: CASSYSNREGYSNQPQHF; CDR3nt: TGTGCCAGCAGTTACTCGAACCGGGAAGGTTATAGCAATCAGCCCCAGCATTTT
abundance: many; v_gene: TRBV19; d_gene: TRBD1; j_gene: TRBJ1-1; len: 13; CDR3aa: CASSMTGRIEAFF; CDR3nt: TGTGCCAGTAGTATGACAGGGAGGATTGAAGCTTTCTTT
abundance: .; v_gene: TRBV7-6; d_gene: .; j_gene: TRBJ1-2; len: 15; CDR3aa: CASSLDGAGIYGYTF; CDR3nt: TGTGCCAGCAGCTTAGATGGGGCTGGTATCTATGGCTACACCTTC
abundance: .; v_gene: TRBV28; d_gene: .; j_gene: TRBJ2-5; len: 15; CDR3aa: CASSSWGGGPRTQYF; CDR3nt: TGTGCCAGCAGCTCATGGGGGGGGGGGCCGAGGACCCAGTACTTC
abundance: .; v_gene: TRBV18; d_gene: .; j_gene: TRBJ2-7; len: 14; CDR3aa: CASSPPGLDYEQYF; CDR3nt: TGTGCCAGCTCACCACCAGGGCTAGACTACGAGCAGTACTTC
abundance: many; v_gene: TRBV20-1; d_gene: .; j_gene: TRBJ1-2; len: 14; CDR3aa: CSAGAGQSRYGYTF; CDR3nt: TGCAGTGCCGGGGCAGGACAGTCGAGATATGGCTACACCTTC
abundance: many; v_gene: TRBV2; d_gene: .; j_gene: TRBJ1-3; len: 12; CDR3aa: CASNSDGNTIYF; CDR3nt: TGTGCCAGCAACAGCGATGGAAACACCATATATTTT
abundance: many; v_gene: TRBV28; d_gene: TRBD1; j_gene: TRBJ2-1; len: 15; CDR3aa: CASTLGTGAYNEQFF; CDR3nt: TGTGCCAGCACCCTTGGGACAGGGGCCTACAATGAGCAGTTCTTC
abundance: .; v_gene: TRBV7-8; d_gene: .; j_gene: TRBJ1-4; len: 15; CDR3aa: CASSLAEQRTEKLFF; CDR3nt: TGTGCCAGCAGCTTAGCGGAGCAAAGGACTGAAAAACTGTTTTTT
abundance: .; v_gene: TRBV27; d_gene: TRBD2; j_gene: TRBJ2-4; len: 15; CDR3aa: CASSFGSGAKNIQYF; CDR3nt: TGTGCCAGCAGTTTTGGGAGCGGGGCTAAAAACATTCAGTACTTC
abundance: many; v_gene: TRBV4-1; d_gene: .; j_gene: TRBJ2-7; len: 16; CDR3aa: CASSQPTTDRKDEQYF; CDR3nt: TGCGCCAGCAGCCAACCTACCACGGACAGAAAGGACGAGCAGTACTTC
abundance: .; v_gene: TRBV12-3/TRBV12-4; d_gene: TRBD1; j_gene: TRBJ1-1; len: 18; CDR3aa: CASSNQGGQGNANTEAFF; CDR3nt: TGTGCCAGCAGTAACCAGGGGGGACAGGGGAATGCAAACACTGAAGCTTTCTTT
abundance: many; v_gene: TRBV6-1; d_gene: .; j_gene: TRBJ2-1; len: 14; CDR3aa: CASSWTVSFDEQFF; CDR3nt: TGTGCCAGCAGTTGGACGGTTTCTTTCGATGAGCAGTTCTTC
abundance: many; v_gene: TRBV3-1; d_gene: TRBD2; j_gene: TRBJ2-7; len: 12; CDR3aa: CATSGGSYEQYF; CDR3nt: TGTGCCACTTCGGGGGGATCCTACGAGCAGTACTTC
abundance: .; v_gene: TRBV29-1; d_gene: TRBD2; j_gene: TRBJ2-7; len: 15; CDR3aa: CSVSYPGTTDYEQYF; CDR3nt: TGCAGCGTCTCCTACCCCGGGACTACTGACTACGAGCAGTACTTC
abundance: many; v_gene: TRBV6-2/TRBV6-3; d_gene: .; j_gene: TRBJ1-1; len: 14; CDR3aa: CASSPQETLTEAFF; CDR3nt: TGTGCCAGCAGCCCACAAGAGACACTCACTGAAGCTTTCTTT
abundance: many; v_gene: TRBV12-3/TRBV12-4; d_gene: TRBD2; j_gene: TRBJ2-1; len: 15; CDR3aa: CASSLEGSGSTEQFF; CDR3nt: TGTGCCAGCAGTTTAGAGGGTAGCGGGAGTACTGAGCAGTTCTTC
abundance: .; v_gene: TRBV20-1; d_gene: TRBD2; j_gene: TRBJ2-3; len: 17; CDR3aa: CSARASGTSGRADTQYF; CDR3nt: TGCAGTGCTAGAGCCTCCGGGACTAGCGGGAGAGCAGATACGCAGTATTTT
abundance: many; v_gene: TRBV3-1; d_gene: .; j_gene: TRBJ2-1; len: 14; CDR3aa: CASSPGTWYNEQFF; CDR3nt: TGTGCCAGCAGCCCGGGGACCTGGTACAATGAGCAGTTCTTC
abundance: .; v_gene: TRBV11-3; d_gene: TRBD2; j_gene: TRBJ2-3; len: 15; CDR3aa: CASSSALAGADTQYF; CDR3nt: TGTGCCAGCAGCTCAGCACTAGCGGGAGCAGATACGCAGTATTTT
abundance: many; v_gene: TRBV10-3; d_gene: TRBD2; j_gene: TRBJ2-7; len: 14; CDR3aa: CAISASGKFYEQYF; CDR3nt: TGTGCCATCAGCGCTAGCGGGAAGTTCTACGAGCAGTACTTC
abundance: .; v_gene: TRBV11-2; d_gene: .; j_gene: TRBJ2-3; len: 15; CDR3aa: CASSSSEMRTDTQYF; CDR3nt: TGTGCCAGCAGCTCGTCAGAAATGCGCACAGATACGCAGTATTTT
abundance: many; v_gene: TRBV29-1; d_gene: TRBD1; j_gene: TRBJ2-5; len: 12; CDR3aa: CSGDRGRETQYF; CDR3nt: TGCAGCGGTGACAGGGGGCGAGAGACCCAGTACTTC
abundance: .; v_gene: TRBV19; d_gene: .; j_gene: TRBJ1-1; len: 13; CDR3aa: CASSMRPRAEAFF; CDR3nt: TGTGCCAGTAGTATGAGACCACGGGCTGAAGCTTTCTTT
abundance: many; v_gene: TRBV9; d_gene: TRBD1; j_gene: TRBJ1-2; len: 15; CDR3aa: CASSPGQGALLGYTF; CDR3nt: TGTGCCAGCAGCCCGGGACAGGGTGCTCTATTGGGCTACACCTTC
abundance: many; v_gene: TRBV6-2/TRBV6-3; d_gene: TRBD2; j_gene: TRBJ2-1; len: 19; CDR3aa: CASSYFGLAGPYSYNEQFF; CDR3nt: TGTGCCAGCAGTTACTTTGGGCTAGCGGGGCCATACTCCTACAATGAGCAGTTCTTC
abundance: many; v_gene: TRBV2; d_gene: .; j_gene: TRBJ2-1; len: 17; CDR3aa: CASSEGGRGGSITEQFF; CDR3nt: TGTGCCAGCAGTGAAGGGGGGCGGGGCGGGAGTATTACTGAGCAGTTCTTC
abundance: few; v_gene: TRBV7-9; d_gene: TRBD1; j_gene: TRBJ2-7; len: 12; CDR3aa: CASSRTGYEQYF; CDR3nt: TGTGCCAGCAGCCGGACAGGCTACGAGCAGTACTTC
abundance: many; v_gene: TRBV5-6; d_gene: .; j_gene: TRBJ2-7; len: 13; CDR3aa: CASSFPEGYEQYF; CDR3nt: TGTGCCAGCAGCTTTCCGGAAGGCTACGAGCAGTACTTC
abundance: many; v_gene: TRBV12-3/TRBV12-4; d_gene: .; j_gene: TRBJ1-1; len: 15; CDR3aa: CASSFDRPVFTEAFF; CDR3nt: TGTGCCAGCAGTTTTGACAGACCGGTTTTCACTGAAGCTTTCTTT
abundance: many; v_gene: TRBV28; d_gene: .; j_gene: TRBJ2-3; len: 12; CDR3aa: CASRTGGDTQYF; CDR3nt: TGTGCCAGCAGAACTGGTGGGGATACGCAGTATTTT
abundance: .; v_gene: TRBV7-9; d_gene: .; j_gene: TRBJ2-2; len: 21; CDR3aa: CASSFANRLAGEARTPGSCFF; CDR3nt: .
abundance: many; v_gene: TRBV5-1; d_gene: .; j_gene: TRBJ1-2; len: 15; CDR3aa: CASSLNPSRNYGYTF; CDR3nt: TGCGCCAGCAGCTTGAATCCGTCGCGCAACTATGGCTACACCTTC
abundance: .; v_gene: TRBV9; d_gene: .; j_gene: TRBJ2-5; len: 15; CDR3aa: CASSVGVGYQETQYF; CDR3nt: TGTGCCAGCAGCGTAGGCGTAGGGTACCAAGAGACCCAGTACTTC
abundance: many; v_gene: TRBV7-2; d_gene: TRBD2; j_gene: TRBJ2-1; len: 16; CDR3aa: CASSGRLAGGLREQFF; CDR3nt: TGTGCCAGCAGCGGACGACTAGCGGGAGGGTTGAGGGAGCAGTTCTTC
abundance: many; v_gene: TRBV7-9; d_gene: .; j_gene: TRBJ1-5; len: 15; CDR3aa: CASSLDAGVNQPQHF; CDR3nt: TGTGCCAGCAGCCTAGACGCAGGGGTTAATCAGCCCCAGCATTTT
abundance: few; v_gene: TRBV6-6; d_gene: .; j_gene: TRBJ1-5; len: 13; CDR3aa: CASSYWRDQPQHF; CDR3nt: TGTGCCAGCAGCTACTGGAGGGACCAGCCCCAGCATTTT
abundance: many; v_gene: TRBV29-1; d_gene: TRBD2; j_gene: TRBJ2-7; len: 14; CDR3aa: CSVVGLAGGLEQYF; CDR3nt: TGCAGCGTTGTGGGACTAGCGGGAGGGCTCGAGCAGTACTTC
abundance: few; v_gene: TRBV5-6; d_gene: .; j_gene: TRBJ2-2; len: 15; CDR3aa: CASSLDGRVGGELFF; CDR3nt: TGTGCCAGCAGCTTGGATGGCAGGGTCGGCGGGGAGCTGTTTTTT
abundance: many; v_gene: TRBV20-1; d_gene: .; j_gene: TRBJ2-7; len: 14; CDR3aa: CSGGMGTSSYEQYF; CDR3nt: TGCAGTGGTGGTATGGGGACCTCGTCCTACGAGCAGTACTTC
abundance: .; v_gene: TRBV4-3; d_gene: .; j_gene: TRBJ1-2; len: 17; CDR3aa: CASSRTAGTSFNYGYTF; CDR3nt: TGCGCCAGCAGCCGAACAGCCGGGACAAGTTTTAACTATGGCTACACCTTC
abundance: once; v_gene: TRBV20-1; d_gene: .; j_gene: TRBJ2-4; len: 13; CDR3aa: CSYSRGGKNIQYF; CDR3nt: TGCAGCTATTCCAGGGGAGGCAAAAACATTCAGTACTTC
abundance: many; v_gene: TRBV20-1; d_gene: .; j_gene: TRBJ1-2; len: 10; CDR3aa: CSAQGEGYTF; CDR3nt: TGCAGTGCGCAGGGTGAAGGCTACACCTTC